The clone carrying this T cell receptor (beta chain) has only a few counts. CDR3 size: 15 residues. V dropped 4 bases and J dropped 8; count of bases not matched to a gene: 10. The germline gives CDR1 MDHEN, CDR2 SYDVKM. Via MiXCR, TCRdb re-called the RT-PCR reads, giving one row per CDR3 protein. The data contain about 680,000 distinct CDR3 sequences, over 12% of them singletons. V is TRBV28 and J is TRBJ2-1, with TRBD2 identical over 8 bases. The sequence was collected from a female donor in good health, serving as a healthy control. The sequencing input was memory CD4+ T cells from blood. The CDR3 bases are TGTGCCAGCAGTTCTCCGGGACTAGGCGGGGATGAGCAGTTCTTC. Amino acids: CASSSPGLGGDEQFF.